The 10 T cell receptor beta chains given below trace back to one sample, sequenced in a study of chemoradiotherapy in HPV16-positive cancers. Measured with immunoSEQ multiplex PCR; TCRdb has only the in-frame clones, and not every one. The sample holds more than 25,000 clones; about 93% are singletons and the top ten take more than 15%. This specimen consisted of blood, obtained from a patient who underwent chemoradiotherapy. These TCRs come from a human donor with HPV-associated anogenital cancer.

This clone was detected once. The chain combines TRBV4-1 with TRBJ2-7; D is uncertain. The CDR3 loop spans 17 amino acids. Looked up from germline, CDR1 is MGHRA and CDR2 is YSYEKL. Trimming took off 1 base at V and 5 bases at J, with 21 bases between the two ends. DNA of the CDR3: TGCGCCAGCAGCCAAGTAGGGTTTGGCAGGTTCATCCACGAGCAGTACTTC. Translating gives CASSQVGFGRFIHEQYF.

CDR3 DNA: TGTGCCAGCAGCGAGAACCCGGGACTAGCGGGCGATACGCAGTATTTT. As protein: CASSENPGLAGDTQYF. The J gene is TRBJ2-3, the V gene TRBV5-4; 12 nucleotides match TRBD2. The germline gives CDR1 SGHNT, CDR2 YYREEE (reference sequence). V lost 4 bases, J lost 6 bases, and 9 bases stayed unmatched. CDR3 size: 16 residues.

This chain connects TRBV7-9 to TRBJ1-1, with unresolved D. Germline assignment: CDR1 SEHNR and CDR2 FQNEAQ (reference sequence). CDR3 size: 13 residues. Trimming stripped 2 bases from V and 4 bases from J, with 8 bases between. CDR3 amino acids: CASSLSPSTEAFF. The CDR3, as DNA: TGTGCCAGCAGCTTAAGTCCCAGCACTGAAGCTTTCTTT. The whole variable domain, remainder taken from reference TRBV7-9 and TRBJ1-1, is DTGVSQNPRHKITKRGQNVTFRCDPISEHNRLYWYRQTLGQGPEFLTYFQNEAQLEKSRLLSDRFSAERPKGSFSTLEIQRTEQGDSAMYLCASSLSPSTEAFFGQGTRLTVV.

The J gene is TRBJ2-2, the V gene TRBV6-5; D is ambiguous. The CDR3 runs to 15 residues. Trimming stripped 3 bases from V and 0 bases from J, with 8 bases between. Germline V CDR1 and CDR2: MNHEY, SVGAGI. In DNA form, the CDR3 reads TGTGCCAGCAGTTATTACGACGCGAACACCGGGGAGCTGTTTTTT. It specifies CASSYYDANTGELFF.

CDR3 loop: CASSLMDRGRRGYTF. CDR3 DNA sequence: TGTGCCAGTAGTCTAATGGACAGGGGGCGCAGGGGCTACACCTTC. The chain employs TRBV19 and TRBJ1-2, with 11 bases that match TRBD1. Trimming removed 5 bases from V and 8 bases from J; junction bases left unmatched: 10. The length of the CDR3 is 15 residues. The germline V gene encodes CDR1 LNHDA and CDR2 SQIVND (reference sequence).

This chain joins TRBV18 and TRBJ1-1, with 11 positions matching TRBD1. Germline V gives CDR1 KGHSH, CDR2 LQKENI. V lost 6 bases and J lost 11; bases outside the gene matches: 8. The CDR3 extends over 13 amino acids. The CDR3 DNA reads TGTGCCAGCTCGGAAGGACAGGGGGCCGTGGCTTTCTTT. It specifies CASSEGQGAVAFF.

This clone was seen more than once but under ten times. The chain joins TRBV7-9 to TRBJ2-3; D perhaps matches TRBD1 (6 bases). Between the trimmed V and J ends, which lost 5 bases and 5 bases, there was a span of 8 bases. The CDR3 totals 12 residues. Germline CDR1 SEHNR, CDR2 FQNEAQ (reference sequence). The CDR3 loop is CASSTQGDTQYF. CDR3 coding DNA: TGTGCCAGCAGCACACAGGGAGATACGCAGTATTTT. Full variable domain (missing parts from reference TRBV7-9 and TRBJ2-3): DTGVSQNPRHKITKRGQNVTFRCDPISEHNRLYWYRQTLGQGPEFLTYFQNEAQLEKSRLLSDRFSAERPKGSFSTLEIQRTEQGDSAMYLCASSTQGDTQYFGPGTRLTVL.

The chain combines TRBV7-2 with TRBJ2-3; D may be TRBD2 (6 bases). Germline V CDR1 and CDR2: SGHTA, FQGNSA. Trimming shortened V by 1 base and J by 5 bases, and 10 bases separated the two germline ends. This CDR3 has 14 amino acids. The CDR3 spells CASSLDGSRDTQYF. The DNA of the CDR3 is TGTGCCAGCAGCTTAGACGGGAGTCGAGATACGCAGTATTTT.

CDR3 sequence reads: CASNEDRGYGYTF. The CDR3 nucleotides are TGTGCCAGTAACGAGGACAGGGGTTATGGCTACACCTTC. The chain joins TRBV19 to TRBJ1-2, with 9 bases identical to TRBD1. The J segment lost 5 bases and the V segment lost 7 bases, leaving 5 bases of the junction unmatched. In germline, CDR1 is LNHDA, CDR2 SQIVND (reference sequence). This CDR3 is 13 amino acids long.

This clone was observed a single time. The rearrangement joins TRBV5-1 to TRBJ2-7; 16 nucleotides line up with TRBD2. Germline values: CDR1 SGHRS, CDR2 YFSETQ. Trimming took 0 bases from V and 2 from J; bases not matched to a gene: 2. The CDR3 loop spans 17 amino acids. CDR3 in amino acids: CASSLGGLAGGTYEQYF. In DNA, the CDR3 is TGCGCCAGCAGCTTGGGGGGACTAGCGGGGGGGACCTACGAGCAGTACTTC.